Described below is a single TCR beta chain sequence and its context. Its cognate antigen is unknown. The data belong to a study of identical twins. Study-level points and caveats: Whereas memory repertoires showed no such difference, abundant cord blood beta clonotypes carried fewer insertions.

V was trimmed by 0 bases and J by 0 bases, leaving 9 bases between them. This CDR3 region has 16 residues. In germline, CDR1 is MNHEY, CDR2 SMNVEV (reference sequence). TCRdb used MiXCR to reprocess the 5' RACE reads, holding one entry per CDR3 protein. This repertoire shows about 1.7 million distinct CDR3 sequences, about 32% found once; its top ten account for about 0.3%. The sample was cord blood. The chain carries TRBV27 and TRBJ1-5, with no clear D. This sequence originates from a newborn girl in good health. CDR3 sequence: CASSLSPVYSNQPQHF. The DNA for the CDR3 is TGTGCCAGCAGTTTATCCCCAGTTTATAGCAATCAGCCCCAGCATTTT.